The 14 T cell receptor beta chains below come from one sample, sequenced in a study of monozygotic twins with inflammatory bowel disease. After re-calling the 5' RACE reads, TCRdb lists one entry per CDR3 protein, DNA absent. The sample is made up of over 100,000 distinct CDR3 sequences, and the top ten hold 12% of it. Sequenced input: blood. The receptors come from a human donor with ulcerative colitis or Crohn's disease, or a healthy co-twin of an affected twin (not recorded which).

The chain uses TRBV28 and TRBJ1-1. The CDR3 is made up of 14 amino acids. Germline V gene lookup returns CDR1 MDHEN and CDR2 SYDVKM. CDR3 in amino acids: CASSFTVRDTEAFF.

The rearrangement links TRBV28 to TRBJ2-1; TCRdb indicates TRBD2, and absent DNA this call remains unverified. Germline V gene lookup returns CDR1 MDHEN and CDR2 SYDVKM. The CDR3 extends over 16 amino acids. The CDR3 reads CASSLWQEGKYNEQFF. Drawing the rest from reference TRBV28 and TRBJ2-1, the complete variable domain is DVKVTQSSRYLVKRTGEKVFLECVQDMDHENMFWYRQDPGLGLRLIYFSYDVKMKEKGDIPEGYSVSREKKERFSLILESASTNQTSMYLCASSLWQEGKYNEQFFGPGTRLTVL.

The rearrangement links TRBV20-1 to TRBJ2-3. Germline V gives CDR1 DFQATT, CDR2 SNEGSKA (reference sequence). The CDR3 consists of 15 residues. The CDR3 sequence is CSARMRYTALDTQYF.

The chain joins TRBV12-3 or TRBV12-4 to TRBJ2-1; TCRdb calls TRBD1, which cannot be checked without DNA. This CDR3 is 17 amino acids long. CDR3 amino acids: CASSPPGGGYSYNEQFF.

This chain's CDR3 is CASSQEVEDTQYF. The genes are TRBV4-2 and TRBJ2-3. The CDR3 runs 13 residues. Germline CDR1 reads LGHNA; CDR2 reads YNFKEQ.

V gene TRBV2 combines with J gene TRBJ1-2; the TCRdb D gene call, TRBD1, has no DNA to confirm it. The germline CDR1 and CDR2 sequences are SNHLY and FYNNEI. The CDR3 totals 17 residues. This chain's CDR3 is CASNARDRGPRSYGYTF.

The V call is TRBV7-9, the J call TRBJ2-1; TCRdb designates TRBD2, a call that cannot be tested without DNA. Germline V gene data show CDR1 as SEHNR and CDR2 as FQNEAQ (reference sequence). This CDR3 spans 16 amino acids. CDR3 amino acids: CASSAEGAGVRGEQFF.

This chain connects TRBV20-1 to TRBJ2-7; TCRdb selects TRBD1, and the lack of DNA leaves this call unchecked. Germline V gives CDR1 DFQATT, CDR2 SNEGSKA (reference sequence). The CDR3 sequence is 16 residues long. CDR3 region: CSARSGGPGQSYEQYF.

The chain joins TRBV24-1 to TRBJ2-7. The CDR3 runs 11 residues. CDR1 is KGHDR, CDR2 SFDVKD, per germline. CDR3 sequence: CATSDSGEQYF.

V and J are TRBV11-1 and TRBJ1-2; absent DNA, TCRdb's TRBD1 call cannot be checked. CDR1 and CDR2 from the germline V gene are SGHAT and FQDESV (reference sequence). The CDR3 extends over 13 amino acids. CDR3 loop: CASSPGQSYGYTF.

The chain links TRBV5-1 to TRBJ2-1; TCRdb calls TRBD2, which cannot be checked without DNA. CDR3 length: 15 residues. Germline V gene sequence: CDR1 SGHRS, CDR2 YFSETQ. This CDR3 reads CASRELAGAPHEQFF.

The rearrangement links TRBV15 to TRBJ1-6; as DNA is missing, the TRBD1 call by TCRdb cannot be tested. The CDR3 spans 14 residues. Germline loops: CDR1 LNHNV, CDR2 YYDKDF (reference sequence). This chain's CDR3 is CATSSRGTNSPLHF.

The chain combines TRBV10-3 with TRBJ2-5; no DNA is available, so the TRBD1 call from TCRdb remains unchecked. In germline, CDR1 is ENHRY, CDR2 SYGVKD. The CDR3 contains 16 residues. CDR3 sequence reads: CAISGQLGTPQETQYF.

This CDR3 reads CATRDRGRETQYF. The rearrangement uses TRBV24-1 and TRBJ2-5; TCRdb picks TRBD1, but there is no DNA to check that call. Germline CDR1 reads KGHDR; CDR2 reads SFDVKD. CDR3 length equals 13 residues.